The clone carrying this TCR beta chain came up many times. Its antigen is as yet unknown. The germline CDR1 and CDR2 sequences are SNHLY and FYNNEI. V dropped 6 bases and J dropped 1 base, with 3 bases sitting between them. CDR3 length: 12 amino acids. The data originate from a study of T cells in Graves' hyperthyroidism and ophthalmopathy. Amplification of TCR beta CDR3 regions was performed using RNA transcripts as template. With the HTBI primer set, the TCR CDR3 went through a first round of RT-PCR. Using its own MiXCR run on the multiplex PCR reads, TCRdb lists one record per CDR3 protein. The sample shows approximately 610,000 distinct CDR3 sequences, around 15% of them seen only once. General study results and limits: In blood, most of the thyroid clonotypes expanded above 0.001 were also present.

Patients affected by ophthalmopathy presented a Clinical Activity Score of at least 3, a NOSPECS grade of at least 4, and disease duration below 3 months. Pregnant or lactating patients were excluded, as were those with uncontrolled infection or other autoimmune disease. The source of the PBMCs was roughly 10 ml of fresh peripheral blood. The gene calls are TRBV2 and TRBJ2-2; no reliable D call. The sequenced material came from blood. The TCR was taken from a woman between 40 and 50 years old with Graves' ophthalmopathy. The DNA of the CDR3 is TGTGCCAGCAGCGGGAACACCGGGGAGCTGTTTTTT. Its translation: CASSGNTGELFF.